This passage covers 14 T cell receptor beta chains from one sample sequenced in a study of T cell responses to AZD1222 COVID-19 vaccine. The repertoire was sequenced with immunoSEQ multiplex PCR; TCRdb's copy has only in-frame clones and lacks some. The repertoire holds 240,000 or so clones, with just over 90% as singletons. The sample was peripheral blood, taken on day 0 of AZD1222 vaccination. The receptors stem from an adult in good health.

The gene calls are TRBV12-3 or TRBV12-4 and TRBJ1-5, with a weak D call TRBD1 (5 bases). This CDR3 region has 13 residues. Trimming took 7 bases from V and 8 from J, leaving 15 bases between them. The CDR3: CASTSTVFEPQHF. The CDR3 bases are TGTGCCAGCACCTCGACAGTGTTCGAGCCCCAGCATTTT.

The chain employs TRBV28 and TRBJ2-7; D tentatively reads TRBD1 or TRBD2 (5 bases each). V dropped 3 bases and J dropped 1 base, with 7 bases sitting between them. Germline V gives CDR1 MDHEN, CDR2 SYDVKM. This CDR3 region has 13 residues. In nucleotides, the CDR3 is TGTGCCAGCAGTTTCGGGGCATCCTACGAGCAGTACTTC. It is translated as CASSFGASYEQYF. The whole variable domain, filled in from reference TRBV28 and TRBJ2-7, reads DVKVTQSSRYLVKRTGEKVFLECVQDMDHENMFWYRQDPGLGLRLIYFSYDVKMKEKGDIPEGYSVSREKKERFSLILESASTNQTSMYLCASSFGASYEQYFGPGTRLTVT.

V is TRBV28 and J is TRBJ1-2; D is undetermined. V was trimmed by 0 bases and J by 5 bases, leaving 7 bases between them. CDR1 is MDHEN, CDR2 SYDVKM, per germline. CDR3 size: 13 residues. The CDR3 DNA sequence: TGTGCCAGCAGTTTATGGGCAGAGTATGGCTACACCTTC. This translates into CASSLWAEYGYTF.

V and J are TRBV24-1 and TRBJ1-2; D gene uncertain. Looked up from germline, CDR1 is KGHDR and CDR2 is SFDVKD. CDR3 length: 11 residues. Trimming took 5 bases from V and 10 from J, leaving 10 bases between them. CDR3: CATSVGRDYTF. CDR3 coding DNA: TGTGCCACCAGTGTAGGGAGGGACTACACCTTC.

The V gene is TRBV27, the J gene TRBJ1-1; a weak D match, TRBD1 (6 bases). Germline V gives CDR1 MNHEY, CDR2 SMNVEV (reference sequence). The CDR3 has 14 residues. Deletions cut 8 bases from V and 2 bases from J, with 15 bases between. CDR3 loop: CASREGGLNTEAFF. In DNA, the CDR3 is TGTGCCAGCCGGGAGGGGGGTCTCAACACTGAAGCTTTCTTT.

V gene TRBV28 combines with J gene TRBJ2-3, with 8 bases identical to TRBD1. Germline loops: CDR1 MDHEN, CDR2 SYDVKM. Trimming cost V 3 bases and J 2 bases; bases outside gene matches: 4. The CDR3 loop spans 15 amino acids. The CDR3 reads CASSFQGAYTDTQYF. DNA for the CDR3: TGTGCCAGCAGTTTCCAGGGGGCCTACACAGATACGCAGTATTTT.

The chain links TRBV14 to TRBJ2-1, with D unclear. The V end lost 0 bases, the J end lost 8 bases, and 8 bases lay between the germline ends. Germline V lookup: CDR1 SGHDN, CDR2 FVKESK. The length of the CDR3 is 13 residues. The DNA of the CDR3 is TGTGCCAGCAGCCAAGAGGTGGGGTATGAGCAGTTCTTC. It codes for CASSQEVGYEQFF. The full variable domain, rest sourced from reference TRBV14 and TRBJ2-1, is EAGVTQFPSHSVIEKGQTVTLRCDPISGHDNLYWYRRVMGKEIKFLLHFVKESKQDESGMPNNRFLAERTGGTYSTLKVQPAELEDSGVYFCASSQEVGYEQFFGPGTRLTVL.

This clone was observed once. The chain recombines TRBV28 with TRBJ2-1, with D possibly matching TRBD2 (7 bases). The CDR3 is made up of 14 amino acids. The V and J ends lost 10 bases and 8 bases respectively, with 21 bases between them. In germline, CDR1 is MDHEN, CDR2 SYDVKM. This CDR3 is CATKTRGGAYEQFF. CDR3 bases: TGTGCCACCAAAACTAGGGGGGGGGCCTATGAGCAGTTCTTC.

The chain links TRBV9 to TRBJ2-1, with TRBD2 identical over 7 bases. CDR1 SGDLS and CDR2 YYNGEE come from the germline V gene. V lost 3 bases and J lost 3; bases outside the gene matches: 6. The CDR3 spans 15 residues. CDR3 nucleotides: TGTGCCAGCAGCGGGACTAGTGATCTCTACAATGAGCAGTTCTTC. This codes for CASSGTSDLYNEQFF.

The rearrangement joins TRBV5-1 to TRBJ2-2; 7 bases match TRBD2. V was clipped by 4 bases and J by 0 bases; unmatched bases: 0. Germline values: CDR1 SGHRS, CDR2 YFSETQ. CDR3 size: 14 residues. The CDR3 region has the DNA TGCGCCAGCAGCCTAGCGGCGAACACCGGGGAGCTGTTTTTT. Its protein is CASSLAANTGELFF.

This sequence joins TRBV5-4 and TRBJ2-3; 9 bases line up with TRBD2. The CDR3 is made up of 16 amino acids. Germline CDR1 reads SGHNT; CDR2 reads YYREEE (reference sequence). The trim removed 2 bases at V and 4 bases at J, leaving 8 bases unmatched. CDR3 protein: CASSLGSGRSSDTQYF. The CDR3 region has the DNA TGTGCCAGCAGCTTAGGAAGCGGGAGGTCGTCAGATACGCAGTATTTT.

This chain connects TRBV28 to TRBJ1-2; D is undetermined. The V end lost 4 bases, the J end lost 4 bases, and 7 bases lay between the germline ends. CDR1 is MDHEN, CDR2 SYDVKM, per germline. This CDR3 is built from 12 residues. The CDR3 loop is CASSSGFYGYTF. As DNA, the CDR3 is TGTGCCAGCAGTTCCGGCTTCTATGGCTACACCTTC.

The CDR3 sequence: CASSSGPSYEQYF. The CDR3 DNA reads as TGTGCCAGCAGCTCCGGCCCCTCCTACGAGCAGTACTTC. The chain recombines TRBV7-8 with TRBJ2-7, with D unresolved. With 4 bases removed from V and 0 bases from J, the gap between germline ends came to 7 bases. The CDR3 loop spans 13 amino acids. Germline V gene lookup returns CDR1 SGHVS and CDR2 FQNEAQ. The full variable domain, rest sourced from reference TRBV7-8 and TRBJ2-7, is GAGVSQSPRYKVAKRGQDVALRCDPISGHVSLFWYQQALGQGPEFLTYFQNEAQLDKSGLPSDRFFAERPEGSVSTLKIQRTQQEDSAVYLCASSSGPSYEQYFGPGTRLTVT.

The V gene is TRBV6-5, the J gene TRBJ1-2; D gene uncertain. The CDR3 is 14 amino acids. V dropped 0 bases and J dropped 1 base, with 6 bases sitting between them. CDR1 MNHEY and CDR2 SVGAGI come from the germline V gene. The chain's CDR3 is CASSYSTVNYGYTF. The CDR3 nucleotides are TGTGCCAGCAGTTACTCGACCGTTAACTATGGCTACACCTTC.